Below, 14 T cell receptor beta chains from the same sample are listed, as sequenced in a study of blood T cell repertoires in COVID-19. TCRdb keeps only in-frame clones here, not all; method: immunoSEQ multiplex PCR. This table has a few hundred thousand clones, more than 75% appearing once. The specimen sequenced was PBMCs or T cells enriched from blood (not recorded which). These receptors originate from a woman aged 25 to 39 who had recovered from COVID-19.

V and J are TRBV28 and TRBJ1-2; tentative D call: TRBD1 (5 bases). The CDR3 is 15 amino acids. Between the trimmed V and J ends, which lost 6 bases and 7 bases, there was a span of 21 bases. From germline, CDR1 is MDHEN and CDR2 SYDVKM. CDR3 sequence reads: CASSRASGRWGGYTF. The CDR3 DNA follows: TGTGCCAGCAGCCGTGCCTCAGGGAGGTGGGGTGGCTACACCTTC.

The chain carries TRBV2 and TRBJ1-5; D may be TRBD1 (6 bases). Between the trimmed V and J ends, which lost 0 bases and 1 base, there was a span of 7 bases. CDR3 length: 15 residues. Germline CDR1 SNHLY, CDR2 FYNNEI. CDR3 DNA: TGTGCCAGCAGTGAAGCGCAGGGGAGCAATCAGCCCCAGCATTTT. Translation: CASSEAQGSNQPQHF.

V and J are TRBV28 and TRBJ2-7, with 13 bases fitting TRBD2. Trimming removed 2 bases from V and 1 base from J; junction bases left unmatched: 8. Per germline, CDR1 MDHEN and CDR2 SYDVKM. This CDR3 spans 18 amino acids. CDR3 sequence (DNA): TGTGCCAGCAGTTTAGAACTAGCGGGAGGGCTTGTGTCCTACGAGCAGTACTTC. Translated: CASSLELAGGLVSYEQYF.

This chain joins TRBV6-5 and TRBJ1-1, with D hard to call. Trimming took 2 bases from V and 0 from J, leaving 10 bases between them. In germline, CDR1 is MNHEY, CDR2 SVGAGI. CDR3 length: 15 residues. DNA of the CDR3: TGTGCCAGCAGTTACACGGAGGAGTTGAACACTGAAGCTTTCTTT. This encodes CASSYTEELNTEAFF.

V and J are TRBV28 and TRBJ1-6, with D uncertain. The CDR3 is 14 residues long. The germline CDR1 and CDR2 sequences are MDHEN and SYDVKM. The V gene lost 5 bases and the J gene lost 6 bases, with 11 bases spanning the gap. CDR3 nucleotide sequence: TGTGCCAGCAGTAACGAGGGTCTTAATTCACCCCTCCACTTT. This sequence encodes CASSNEGLNSPLHF.

V and J are TRBV7-9 and TRBJ2-1, with 9 positions matching TRBD2. From germline, CDR1 is SEHNR and CDR2 FQNEAQ (reference sequence). With V trimmed by 4 bases and J by 5 bases, 12 bases remained unmatched. The CDR3 covers 17 residues. CDR3 coding DNA: TGTGCCAGCAGCTCGCCAATAGCGGGGGAGATTAACAATGAGCAGTTCTTC. Its protein product is CASSSPIAGEINNEQFF.

A few counts support this clone. This sample includes further DNA sequences coding for the same CDR3. The rearrangement links TRBV19 to TRBJ1-2; 7 positions match TRBD1. This CDR3 has 14 amino acids. Germline V lookup: CDR1 LNHDA, CDR2 SQIVND (reference sequence). V was clipped by 2 bases and J by 4 bases; unmatched bases: 4. The CDR3 bases are TGTGCCAGTAGTATACTGGCAGGGGGCTATGGCTACACCTTC. Protein: CASSILAGGYGYTF.

The rearrangement joins TRBV27 to TRBJ2-1; 10 bases match TRBD2. Per the germline V gene, CDR1 is MNHEY and CDR2 is SMNVEV (reference sequence). CDR3 size: 15 residues. Trimming removed 5 bases from V and 6 bases from J; junction bases left unmatched: 7. CDR3 bases: TGTGCCAGCAGTCTGCTAGCGGGAGAGGTCAATGAGCAGTTCTTC. Translation gives CASSLLAGEVNEQFF.

The table lists this clone with a few counts. The chain uses TRBV5-4 and TRBJ2-7, with TRBD1 identical over 9 bases. Germline loops: CDR1 SGHNT, CDR2 YYREEE (reference sequence). Unmatched junction bases numbered 16, after V lost 4 bases and J lost 5 bases. The CDR3 totals 17 residues. As DNA, the CDR3 is TGTGCCAGCAGCCAAAAAACAGCCGGGACAGGGAGAGACGAGCAGTACTTC. Protein sequence: CASSQKTAGTGRDEQYF.

This clone was observed a single time. The chain uses TRBV29-1 and TRBJ1-2, with 9 bases that match TRBD1. The V gene's germline CDR1 is SQVTM and CDR2 ANQGSEA. The V and J ends lost 5 bases and 6 bases, in that order; junction bases with no gene match: 7. The CDR3 is 13 amino acids. The DNA of the CDR3 is TGCAGCGTTTCTCTGGACAGGGGCCATGGCTACACCTTC. Residues: CSVSLDRGHGYTF. The full variable domain, rest sourced from reference TRBV29-1 and TRBJ1-2, is SAVISQKPSRDICQRGTSLTIQCQVDSQVTMMFWYRQQPGQSLTLIATANQGSEATYESGFVIDKFPISRPNLTFSTLTVSNMSPEDSSIYLCSVSLDRGHGYTFGSGTRLTVV.

The J gene is TRBJ2-1, the V gene TRBV4-1; 8 nucleotides agree with TRBD2. Germline lookup yields CDR1 MGHRA and CDR2 YSYEKL. The CDR3 length is 16 residues. V shed 0 bases, J shed 7 bases, and the junction held 8 bases outside the gene matches. CDR3 residues: CASSQDPGGARNEQFF. In nucleotides, the CDR3 is TGCGCCAGCAGCCAAGATCCGGGGGGGGCAAGAAATGAGCAGTTCTTC.

About this clone: The sample carries other DNA sequences with the same CDR3. The chain links TRBV5-1 to TRBJ1-6; D ambiguous. Germline-derived CDR1 and CDR2 are SGHRS and YFSETQ. V was shortened by 4 bases and J by 4 bases, with 9 bases between the two germline ends. The CDR3 length is 14 residues. CDR3 in DNA: TGCGCCAGCAGCCCTGGGCAGTATAATTCACCCCTCCACTTT. This encodes CASSPGQYNSPLHF.

V is TRBV5-1 and J is TRBJ2-3, with 8 bases matching TRBD2. Germline V gives CDR1 SGHRS, CDR2 YFSETQ. V was pared by 2 bases and J by 2 bases, with 7 bases of the junction left unmatched. CDR3 length equals 16 residues. This chain's CDR3 is CASSLAGAAPTDTQYF. CDR3 in DNA: TGCGCCAGCAGCTTAGCGGGGGCTGCTCCCACAGATACGCAGTATTTT.

The sample holds a few counts of this clone. The V call is TRBV6-4, the J call TRBJ2-1; 13 bases fit TRBD2. Germline V lookup: CDR1 MRHNA, CDR2 SNTAGT. This CDR3 comprises 15 residues. V lost 4 bases to trimming and J lost 7 bases; unmatched junction nucleotides: 4. The CDR3 sequence is CASSAGTSGKNEQFF. The CDR3 coding sequence is TGTGCCAGCAGTGCCGGGACTAGCGGGAAAAATGAGCAGTTCTTC.